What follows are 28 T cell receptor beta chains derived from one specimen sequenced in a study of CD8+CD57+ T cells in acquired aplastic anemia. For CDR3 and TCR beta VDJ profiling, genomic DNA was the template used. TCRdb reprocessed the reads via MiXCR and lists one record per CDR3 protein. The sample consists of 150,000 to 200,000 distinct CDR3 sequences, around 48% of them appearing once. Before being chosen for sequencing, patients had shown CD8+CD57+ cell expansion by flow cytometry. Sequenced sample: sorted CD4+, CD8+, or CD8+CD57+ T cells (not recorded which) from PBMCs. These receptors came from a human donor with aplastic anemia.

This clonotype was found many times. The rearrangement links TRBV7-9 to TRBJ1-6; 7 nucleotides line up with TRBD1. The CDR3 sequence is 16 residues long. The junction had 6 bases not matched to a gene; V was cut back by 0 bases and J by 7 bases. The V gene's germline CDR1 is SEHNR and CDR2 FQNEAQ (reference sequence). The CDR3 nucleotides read TGTGCCAGCAGCTTAGCCGCGGGACAGCCCAATTCACCCCTCCACTTT. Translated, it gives CASSLAAGQPNSPLHF.

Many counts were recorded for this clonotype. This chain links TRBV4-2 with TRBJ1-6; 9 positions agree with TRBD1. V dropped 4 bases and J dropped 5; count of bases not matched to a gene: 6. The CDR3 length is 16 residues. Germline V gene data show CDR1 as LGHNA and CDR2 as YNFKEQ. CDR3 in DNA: TGTGCCAGCAGCCCCCCCGGGACAGGGAATAATTCACCCCTCCACTTT. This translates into CASSPPGTGNNSPLHF.

The CDR3 sequence is CATSDSGLNTEAFF. The CDR3, as DNA: TGTGCCACCAGTGATTCAGGCCTGAACACTGAAGCTTTCTTT. V is TRBV24-1 and J is TRBJ1-1; D not certain. From germline, CDR1 is KGHDR and CDR2 SFDVKD. The CDR3 extends over 14 amino acids. The germline V and J ends were trimmed by 2 bases and 0 bases, with 6 bases remaining between them.

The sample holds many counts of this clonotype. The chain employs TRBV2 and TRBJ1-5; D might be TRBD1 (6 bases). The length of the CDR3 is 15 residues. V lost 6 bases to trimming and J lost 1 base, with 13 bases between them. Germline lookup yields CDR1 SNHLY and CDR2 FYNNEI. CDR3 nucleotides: TGTGCCAGCAGACAGGGAGGGTTCAGCAATCAGCCCCAGCATTTT. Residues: CASRQGGFSNQPQHF. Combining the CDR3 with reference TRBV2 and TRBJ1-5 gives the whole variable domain EPEVTQTPSHQVTQMGQEVILRCVPISNHLYFYWYRQILGQKVEFLVSFYNNEISEKSEIFDDQFSVERPDGSNFTLKIRSTKLEDSAMYFCASRQGGFSNQPQHFGDGTRLSIL.

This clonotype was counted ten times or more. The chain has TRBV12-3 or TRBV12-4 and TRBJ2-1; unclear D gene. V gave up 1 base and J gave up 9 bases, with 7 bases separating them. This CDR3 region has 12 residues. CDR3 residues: CASSLDWREQFF. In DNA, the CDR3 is TGTGCCAGCAGTTTAGATTGGCGTGAGCAGTTCTTC.

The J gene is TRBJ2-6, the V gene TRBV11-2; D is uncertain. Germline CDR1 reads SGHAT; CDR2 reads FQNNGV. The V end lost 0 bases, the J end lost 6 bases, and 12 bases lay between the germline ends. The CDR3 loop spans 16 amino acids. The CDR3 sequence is CASSLEGQAEANVLTF. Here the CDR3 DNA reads TGTGCCAGCAGCTTAGAAGGGCAGGCTGAGGCCAACGTCCTGACTTTC.

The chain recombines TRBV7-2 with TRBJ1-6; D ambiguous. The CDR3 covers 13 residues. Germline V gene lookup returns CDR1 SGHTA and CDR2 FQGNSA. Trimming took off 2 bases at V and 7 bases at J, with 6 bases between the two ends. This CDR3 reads CASSLSTNSPLHF. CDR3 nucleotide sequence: TGTGCCAGCAGCTTATCGACGAATTCACCCCTCCACTTT.

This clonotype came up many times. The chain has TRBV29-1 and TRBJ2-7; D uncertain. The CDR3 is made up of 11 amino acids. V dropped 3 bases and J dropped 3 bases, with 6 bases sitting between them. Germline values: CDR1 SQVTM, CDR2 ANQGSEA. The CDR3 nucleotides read TGCAGCGTTGAGTCCAACTACGAGCAGTACTTC. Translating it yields CSVESNYEQYF.

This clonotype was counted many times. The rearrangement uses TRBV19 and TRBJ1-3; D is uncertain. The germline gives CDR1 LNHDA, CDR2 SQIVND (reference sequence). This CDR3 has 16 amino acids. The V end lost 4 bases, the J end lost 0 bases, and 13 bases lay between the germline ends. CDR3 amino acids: CASSTRGSFSGNTIYF. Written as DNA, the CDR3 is TGTGCCAGTAGTACGCGGGGAAGCTTCTCTGGAAACACCATATATTTT.

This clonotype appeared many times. In DNA form, the CDR3 reads TGTGCCAGCAGTTACTCGAGCAAGAACACCGGGGAGCTGTTTTTT. Translating it yields CASSYSSKNTGELFF. This rearrangement joins TRBV6-6 to TRBJ2-2; D unclear. The CDR3 spans 15 residues. Germline CDR1 and CDR2: MNHNY and SVGAGI (reference sequence). The V and J ends lost 0 bases and 1 base respectively, with 6 bases between them.

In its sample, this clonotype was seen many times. CDR3 nucleotide sequence: TGTGCCAGCAGCGTAGGCGGACTAGCGTTATCCGGGGAGCTGTTTTTT. Its translation is CASSVGGLALSGELFF. This chain uses TRBV9 with TRBJ2-2; 9 positions match TRBD2. V lost 0 bases to trimming and J lost 6 bases; unmatched junction nucleotides: 6. Germline V gives CDR1 SGDLS, CDR2 YYNGEE. The CDR3 runs 16 residues.

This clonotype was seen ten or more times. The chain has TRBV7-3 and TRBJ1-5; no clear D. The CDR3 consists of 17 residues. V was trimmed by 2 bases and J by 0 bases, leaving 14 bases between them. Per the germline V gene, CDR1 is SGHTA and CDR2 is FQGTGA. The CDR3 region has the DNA TGTGCCAGCAGCTTAGCACAGCTAAGTTATAGCAATCAGCCCCAGCATTTT. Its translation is CASSLAQLSYSNQPQHF.

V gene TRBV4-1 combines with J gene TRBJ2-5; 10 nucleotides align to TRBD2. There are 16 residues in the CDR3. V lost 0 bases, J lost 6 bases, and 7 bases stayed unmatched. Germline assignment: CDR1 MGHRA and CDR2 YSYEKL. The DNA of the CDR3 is TGCGCCAGCAGCCAAGATCCCAGCGGGGGGGCGCAGACCCAGTACTTC. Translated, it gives CASSQDPSGGAQTQYF.

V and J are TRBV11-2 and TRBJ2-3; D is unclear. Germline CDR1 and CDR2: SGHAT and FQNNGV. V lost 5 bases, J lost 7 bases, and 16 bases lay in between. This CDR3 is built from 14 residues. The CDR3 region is CASSQETQSHTQYF. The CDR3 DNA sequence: TGTGCCAGCAGCCAGGAGACACAAAGTCATACGCAGTATTTT.

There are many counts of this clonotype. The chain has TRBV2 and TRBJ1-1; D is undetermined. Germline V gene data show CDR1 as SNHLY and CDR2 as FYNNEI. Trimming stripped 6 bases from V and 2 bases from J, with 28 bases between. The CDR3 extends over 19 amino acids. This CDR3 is CASSDTGGFSTTINTEAFF. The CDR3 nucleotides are TGTGCCAGCAGCGATACGGGAGGCTTCTCGACCACCATCAACACTGAAGCTTTCTTT. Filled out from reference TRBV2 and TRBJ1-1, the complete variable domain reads EPEVTQTPSHQVTQMGQEVILRCVPISNHLYFYWYRQILGQKVEFLVSFYNNEISEKSEIFDDQFSVERPDGSNFTLKIRSTKLEDSAMYFCASSDTGGFSTTINTEAFFGQGTRLTVV.

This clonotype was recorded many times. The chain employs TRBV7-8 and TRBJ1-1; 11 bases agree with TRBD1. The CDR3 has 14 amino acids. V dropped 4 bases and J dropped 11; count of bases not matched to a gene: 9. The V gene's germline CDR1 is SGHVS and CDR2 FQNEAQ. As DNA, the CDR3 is TGTGCCAGCAGCTCCACCGGACAGGGGGCGCGGGCTTTCTTT. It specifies CASSSTGQGARAFF.

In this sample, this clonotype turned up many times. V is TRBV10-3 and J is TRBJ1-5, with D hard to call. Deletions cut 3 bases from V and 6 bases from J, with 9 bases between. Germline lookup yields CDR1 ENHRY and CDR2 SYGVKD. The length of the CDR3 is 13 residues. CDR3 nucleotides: TGTGCCATCAGTGATGGGATAGGTCAGCCCCAGCATTTT. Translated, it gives CAISDGIGQPQHF.

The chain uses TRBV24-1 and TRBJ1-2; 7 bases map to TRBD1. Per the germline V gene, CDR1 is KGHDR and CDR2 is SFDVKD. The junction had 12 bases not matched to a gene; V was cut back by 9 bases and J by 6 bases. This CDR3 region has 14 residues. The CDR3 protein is CATSNRQGPNGYTF. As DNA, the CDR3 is TGTGCCACCTCAAACCGACAGGGTCCAAATGGCTACACCTTC.

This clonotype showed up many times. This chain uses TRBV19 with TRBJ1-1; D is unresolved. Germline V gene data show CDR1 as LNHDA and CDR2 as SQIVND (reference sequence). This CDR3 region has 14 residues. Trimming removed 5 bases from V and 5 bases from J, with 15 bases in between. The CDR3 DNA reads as TGTGCCAGTAGTCCCTCCAAGGGAACGACTGAAGCTTTCTTT. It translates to CASSPSKGTTEAFF.

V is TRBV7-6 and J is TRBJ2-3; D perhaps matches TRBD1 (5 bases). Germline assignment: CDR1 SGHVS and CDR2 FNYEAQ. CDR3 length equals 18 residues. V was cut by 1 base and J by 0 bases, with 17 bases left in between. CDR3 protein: CASSLVDSGYTSTDTQYF. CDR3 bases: TGTGCCAGCAGCTTAGTTGACAGTGGGTACACTAGCACAGATACGCAGTATTTT.

CDR3 nucleotide sequence: TGCGCCAGCAGCCAAGAGGACAGGGTCGGACCCCTCCACTTT. The encoded protein is CASSQEDRVGPLHF. The genes are TRBV4-1 and TRBJ1-6, with 8 nucleotides matching TRBD1. With V trimmed by 0 bases and J by 12 bases, 4 bases remained unmatched. This CDR3 has 14 amino acids. The germline V gene has CDR1 MGHRA and CDR2 YSYEKL.

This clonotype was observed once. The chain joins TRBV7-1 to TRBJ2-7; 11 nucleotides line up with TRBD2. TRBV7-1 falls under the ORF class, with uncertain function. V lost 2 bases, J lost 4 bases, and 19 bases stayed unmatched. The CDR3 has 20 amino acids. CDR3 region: CASSSLPGLAEGNSMYEQYF. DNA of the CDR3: TGTGCCAGCAGCTCATTACCGGGACTAGCGGAAGGGAATAGCATGTACGAGCAGTACTTC.

The CDR3 region has the DNA TGCAGTGCCCGACTTGTGACAGGCTCTGGGGCCAACGTCCTGACTTTC. Residues: CSARLVTGSGANVLTF. V gene TRBV20-1 combines with J gene TRBJ2-6, with D possibly matching TRBD1 (6 bases). Trimming removed 6 bases at V and 0 bases at J, with 15 bases between. Per the germline V gene, CDR1 is DFQATT and CDR2 is SNEGSKA (reference sequence). The length of the CDR3 is 16 residues.

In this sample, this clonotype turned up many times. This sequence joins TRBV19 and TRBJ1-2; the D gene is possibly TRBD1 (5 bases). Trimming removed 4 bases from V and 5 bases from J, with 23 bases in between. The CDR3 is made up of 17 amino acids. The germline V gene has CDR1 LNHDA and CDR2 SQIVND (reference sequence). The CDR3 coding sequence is TGTGCCAGTAGTACACAGAGAGCTACAGGATATCTATATGGCTACACCTTC. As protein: CASSTQRATGYLYGYTF.

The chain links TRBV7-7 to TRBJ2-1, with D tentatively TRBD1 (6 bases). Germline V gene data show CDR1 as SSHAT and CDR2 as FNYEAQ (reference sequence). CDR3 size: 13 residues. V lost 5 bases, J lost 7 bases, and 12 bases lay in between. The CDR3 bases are TGTGCCAGCAGCCAGGGGACGTCTAATGAGCAGTTCTTC. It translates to CASSQGTSNEQFF.

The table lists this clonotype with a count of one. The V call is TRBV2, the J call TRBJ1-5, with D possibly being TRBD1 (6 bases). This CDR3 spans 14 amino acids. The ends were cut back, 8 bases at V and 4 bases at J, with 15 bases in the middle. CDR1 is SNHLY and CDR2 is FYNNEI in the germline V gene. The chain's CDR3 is CASGTRGSNQPQHF. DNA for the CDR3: TGTGCCAGCGGGACAAGGGGAAGTAATCAGCCCCAGCATTTT.

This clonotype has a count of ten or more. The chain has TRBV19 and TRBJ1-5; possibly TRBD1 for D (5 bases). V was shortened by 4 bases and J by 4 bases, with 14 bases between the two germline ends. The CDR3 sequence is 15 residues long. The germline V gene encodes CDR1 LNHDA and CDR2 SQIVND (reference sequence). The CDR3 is CASSNAGGRNQPQHF. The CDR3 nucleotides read TGTGCCAGTAGTAACGCGGGGGGAAGGAATCAGCCCCAGCATTTT.

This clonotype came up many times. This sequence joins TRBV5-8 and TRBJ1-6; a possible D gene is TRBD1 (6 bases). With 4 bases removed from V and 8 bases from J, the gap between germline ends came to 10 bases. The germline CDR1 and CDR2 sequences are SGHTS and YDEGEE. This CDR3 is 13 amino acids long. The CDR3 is CASSAPGDSPLHF. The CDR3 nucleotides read TGTGCCAGCAGCGCTCCAGGGGATTCACCCCTCCACTTT.